The 2 T cell receptor beta chains below all came from one sample that was sequenced in a study of shared clonotypes between healthy human individuals. In the naive CD8 group, cells lacked CD45RO and were positively selected for CCR7, so terminally differentiated effector memory CD45RA+ cells were left out. Assay used: immunoSEQ multiplex PCR; TCRdb lists only in-frame clones, some missing. This table has roughly 2,000,000 clones, 85% to 95% appearing once. Sequencing was done on a sample of naive CD8+ T cells from PBMCs. All receptors derive from a man aged 18 to 29 in good health. Some clones in this sample may be carry-over from other donors' samples.

V usage is TRBV27 and J usage is TRBJ1-1; weak D call: TRBD1 (6 bases). This CDR3 region has 14 residues. Trimming left V 5 bases short and J 1 base short, with 11 bases between. Germline lookup yields CDR1 MNHEY and CDR2 SMNVEV (reference sequence). DNA for the CDR3: TGTGCCAGCAGTACATACAGGGAGAACACTGAAGCTTTCTTT. This gives the protein CASSTYRENTEAFF.

This chain uses TRBV7-8 with TRBJ2-4; D remains unclear. Per the germline V gene, CDR1 is SGHVS and CDR2 is FQNEAQ. The CDR3 is 14 residues long. Trimming left V 5 bases short and J 8 bases short, with 16 bases between. CDR3 sequence (DNA): TGTGCCAGCAGCCAAGACGGGCCCGAGTACATTCAGTACTTC. This codes for CASSQDGPEYIQYF. The entire variable domain, with the rest obtained from reference TRBV7-8 and TRBJ2-4, is as follows: GAGVSQSPRYKVAKRGQDVALRCDPISGHVSLFWYQQALGQGPEFLTYFQNEAQLDKSGLPSDRFFAERPEGSVSTLKIQRTQQEDSAVYLCASSQDGPEYIQYFGAGTRLSVL.